This is a list of T cell receptor beta chains from one sample in a study of T-cell reconstitution after alpha-beta-depleted transplantation in children. TCRdb itself ran the PCR reads through MiXCR, one entry per CDR3 protein. The data hold more than 200,000 distinct CDR3 sequences, with about 25% observed a single time. The sequences come from PBMCs, collected before TCRalphabeta/CD19-depleted stem cell transplant. These receptors were obtained from a girl aged 2-9 years with Fanconi anemia, due to receive a stem cell transplant. Both conserved end residues are part of each CDR3. D genes are given only for firm matches. Size is omitted from some rows. Given values are once, few, many or a class for expanded clones.

>many|13|TRBJ2-7|.|TRBV6-5
CASKMPSSYEQYF
TGTGCCAGCAAAATGCCGTCGTCCTACGAGCAGTACTTC
>.|14|TRBJ2-7|.|TRBV7-6
CASSLDGFNYEQYF
TGTGCCAGCAGCTTAGACGGGTTTAACTACGAGCAGTACTTC
>few|14|TRBJ1-6|TRBD1|TRBV5-1
CASSLDRGNSPLHF
TGCGCCAGCAGCCTCGACAGGGGGAATTCACCCCTCCACTTT
>.|14|TRBJ2-4|TRBD1|TRBV18
CASSQNRGSNIQYF
TGTGCCAGCTCACAGAACAGGGGCTCAAACATTCAGTACTTC
>many|13|TRBJ2-7|.|TRBV12-3/TRBV12-4
CASTKPGAYEQYF
TGTGCCAGCACGAAGCCCGGGGCCTACGAGCAGTACTTC
>many|13|TRBJ1-2|TRBD1|TRBV29-1
CSVLVQGDYGYTF
TGCAGCGTGCTCGTACAGGGGGACTATGGCTACACCTTC
>few|16|TRBJ2-1|.|TRBV20-1
CSAREEDSLAYNEQFF
TGCAGTGCTAGAGAGGAGGACTCTCTAGCCTACAATGAGCAGTTCTTC
>many|16|TRBJ2-1|TRBD2|TRBV5-1
CASSLGERGGFVEQFF
TGCGCCAGCAGCTTGGGAGAGCGGGGCGGTTTCGTTGAGCAGTTCTTC
>few|15|TRBJ2-5|.|TRBV5-8
CASTALGTTQETQYF
TGTGCCAGCACCGCATTAGGGACAACACAAGAGACCCAGTACTTC
>many|14|TRBJ2-1|TRBD2|TRBV27
CASTPGGSYNEQFF
TGTGCCAGCACTCCGGGGGGTTCCTACAATGAGCAGTTCTTC
>many|15|TRBJ2-7|.|TRBV15
CATSRDLSGSYEQYF
TGTGCCACCAGCAGAGATCTCAGTGGATCCTACGAGCAGTACTTC
>many|16|TRBJ2-2|TRBD2|TRBV6-1
CASSKLAGGPPGELFF
TGTGCCAGCAGTAAACTAGCGGGAGGGCCCCCCGGGGAGCTGTTTTTT
>.|16|TRBJ2-3|.|TRBV12-2
CASRLALAESTDTQYF
TGTGCAAGTCGCTTAGCGCTAGCGGAGAGCACAGATACGCAGTATTTT
>.|12|TRBJ2-1|.|TRBV11-2
CASSSDGHEQFF
TGTGCCAGCAGCTCGGACGGCCATGAGCAGTTCTTC
>.|16|TRBJ2-5|.|TRBV7-2
CASSQPWWESVETQYF
TGTGCCAGCAGCCAACCGTGGTGGGAAAGCGTAGAGACCCAGTACTTC
>few|13|TRBJ2-1|.|TRBV10-3
CAISESAGNEQFF
TGTGCCATCAGTGAGTCTGCCGGGAATGAGCAGTTCTTC
>many|17|TRBJ2-3|TRBD2|TRBV20-1
CSARDVEAGGPTDTQYF
TGCAGTGCTAGAGATGTGGAAGCGGGAGGGCCCACAGATACGCAGTATTTT
>many|9|TRBJ1-2|.|TRBV24-1
CATTYGYTF
TGTGCCACTACCTATGGCTACACCTTC
>many|16|TRBJ2-1|TRBD2|TRBV27
CASREIGLAGANEQFF
TGTGCCAGCAGGGAAATCGGACTAGCGGGAGCCAATGAGCAGTTCTTC
>few|13|TRBJ1-1|.|TRBV11-2
CASSETGFTEAFF
TGTGCCAGCAGCGAGACAGGATTCACTGAAGCTTTCTTT
>.|14|TRBJ2-1|TRBD1|TRBV6-1
CASSLTGGSNEQFF
TGTGCCAGCAGCCTGACAGGGGGTAGCAATGAGCAGTTCTTC
>few|18|TRBJ2-3|.|TRBV4-2
CASSQDRGAGPSTDTQYF
TGTGCCAGCAGCCAAGATCGGGGAGCGGGCCCGAGCACAGATACGCAGTATTTT
>many|12|TRBJ2-7|TRBD1|TRBV6-6
CASGQGPYEQYF
TGTGCCAGCGGACAGGGCCCCTACGAGCAGTACTTC
>many|14|TRBJ2-7|.|TRBV7-3
CASSLLGESYEQYF
TGTGCCAGCAGCTTATTAGGCGAATCCTACGAGCAGTACTTC
>many|15|TRBJ1-1|.|TRBV18
CASSPHTAERTEAFF
TGTGCCAGCTCACCACACACCGCCGAACGTACTGAAGCTTTCTTT
>many|11|TRBJ1-2|.|TRBV29-1
CSVDGTYGYTF
TGCAGCGTCGACGGGACTTATGGCTACACCTTC
>many|12|TRBJ2-7|.|TRBV27
CASSSPPYEQYF
TGTGCCAGCAGTTCGCCCCCATACGAGCAGTACTTC
>few|13|TRBJ2-1|.|TRBV7-9
CASSSGRATEQFF
TGTGCCAGCAGCTCTGGCAGGGCTACTGAGCAGTTCTTC
>few|12|TRBJ2-1|.|TRBV20-1
CSARGPRNEQFF
TGCAGTGCTAGAGGCCCAAGGAATGAGCAGTTCTTC
>many|13|TRBJ2-3|.|TRBV6-6
CASSYSLGDTQYF
TGTGCCAGCAGTTACTCGCTAGGAGATACGCAGTATTTT
>many|16|TRBJ2-5|TRBD1|TRBV28
CASSSTGQGIGETQYF
TGTGCCAGCAGTTCGACGGGACAGGGGATAGGAGAGACCCAGTACTTC
>many|15|TRBJ2-1|TRBD2|TRBV10-3
CAISEGWTSGGEQFF
TGTGCCATCAGTGAGGGATGGACTAGCGGGGGGGAGCAGTTCTTC